This T cell receptor beta chain was documented in a study of T cells in localized non-small cell lung cancer. In regard to this clone: Its matching antigen is unknown.

General study points: Adjacent lung tissue had a median 57 of the top 100 clones found in the tumor. Uninvolved adjacent lung had more T cell clonality than any other tissue, topping tumor. Sequencing covered just one tumor region, so heterogeneity cannot be ruled out.

Clones were sequenced by immunoSEQ multiplex PCR, and TCRdb holds only the in-frame ones, with some missing. The table lists about 51,000 clones, about 86% of them singletons. This CDR3 is built from 14 residues. CDR1 and CDR2 (germline): SGHRS, YFSETQ. V was pared by 7 bases and J by 2 bases, with 6 bases of the junction left unmatched. This sequence was found in a man aged 35 to 69 with stage III lung adenocarcinoma. The chain has TRBV5-1 and TRBJ2-1; 7 bases map to TRBD1. The sequenced sample was peripheral blood mononuclear cells, obtained before any cancer treatment. The CDR3 region has the DNA TGCGCCAGCGAACAGGGGAGCCCCTACAATGAGCAGTTCTTC. Translating gives CASEQGSPYNEQFF.